These 27 T cell receptor beta chains originate from one sample sequenced in a study of cytomegalovirus exposure and HLA in healthy donors. The PCR contained 60 Vbeta and 13 Jbeta primers. Sequencing used immunoSEQ multiplex PCR; TCRdb keeps in-frame clones, though not all of them. The sample yields 90,000 to 120,000 clones, 82% seen once. The material sequenced was PBMCs. Every receptor here comes from a man aged 25-45 years in good health and CMV-seropositive.

The sample holds one count of this clone. CDR3 bases: TGTGCCTGGAGTGGCACCGGGACAGGACGATACACCTTC. Its translation: CAWSGTGTGRYTF. The gene calls are TRBV30 and TRBJ1-2, with TRBD1 identical over 8 bases. Germline assignment: CDR1 GTSNPN and CDR2 SVGIG (reference sequence). The junction had 9 bases not matched to a gene; V was cut back by 1 base and J by 11 bases. The CDR3 is made up of 13 amino acids.

Comments on this clone: Compared with germline, one end of the junction differs, possibly owing to a read error. The chain uses TRBV7-9 and TRBJ2-1; D remains unclear. This CDR3 contains 11 residues. Per the germline V gene, CDR1 is SEHNR and CDR2 is FQNEAQ (reference sequence). The CDR3 loop reads CSSSEAHEQFF. CDR3 coding DNA: TGTTCCAGCAGCGAGGCCCATGAGCAGTTCTTC.

The chain is built from TRBV30 and TRBJ1-1, with a tentative D call TRBD1 (5 bases). In germline, CDR1 is GTSNPN, CDR2 SVGIG (reference sequence). V gave up 2 bases and J gave up 5 bases, with 9 bases separating them. The CDR3 is made up of 12 amino acids. CDR3 sequence (DNA): TGTGCCTGGAGTCCTGGGGGGACTGAAGCTTTCTTT. Translating it yields CAWSPGGTEAFF.

The J gene is TRBJ2-2, the V gene TRBV4-1; 14 bases map to TRBD2. The CDR3 is 21 amino acids. The trim removed 4 bases at V and 4 bases at J, leaving 17 bases unmatched. The germline V gene encodes CDR1 MGHRA and CDR2 YSYEKL. The CDR3 DNA follows: TGCGCCAGCAGCCCTAATCACGTCCCGGGACTAGCGGGGGATACCACCGGGGAGCTGTTTTTT. Its protein product is CASSPNHVPGLAGDTTGELFF.

This chain connects TRBV20-1 to TRBJ2-1; no clear D gene. Trimming took 8 bases from V and 8 from J, leaving 13 bases between them. There are 11 residues in the CDR3. CDR1 and CDR2 from the germline V gene are DFQATT and SNEGSKA (reference sequence). The CDR3 loop is CSTRVMYEQFF. In DNA form, the CDR3 reads TGCAGTACAAGAGTTATGTATGAGCAGTTCTTC.

The V and J genes are TRBV27 and TRBJ2-3; no clear D gene. The germline V gene encodes CDR1 MNHEY and CDR2 SMNVEV (reference sequence). The CDR3 is made up of 15 amino acids. The V end was cut by 7 bases, the J end by 2 bases, with 16 bases between. The CDR3 DNA follows: TGTGCCAGCACTTCTGAGAGGTGGAACACAGATACGCAGTATTTT. Protein sequence: CASTSERWNTDTQYF.

This clone has only a few counts. The chain is built from TRBV2 and TRBJ2-7, with TRBD2 matching over 15 bases. V trimming: 8 bases; J trimming: 4 bases; junction bases outside the gene matches: 12. The CDR3 covers 17 residues. Germline V gene data show CDR1 as SNHLY and CDR2 as FYNNEI. For the CDR3, the DNA is TGTGCCAGCCAAGGGACAGGGACTAGCGGGGGGCATTACGAGCAGTACTTC. Protein product: CASQGTGTSGGHYEQYF.

The chain links TRBV7-2 to TRBJ2-7, with D perhaps TRBD2 (6 bases). V lost 2 bases and J lost 2, with 10 bases in between. This CDR3 is 14 amino acids long. CDR1 and CDR2 (germline): SGHTA, FQGNSA. The CDR3 DNA sequence: TGTGCCAGCAGCTTATCGGGGGATACCTACGAGCAGTACTTC. Translating gives CASSLSGDTYEQYF.

The rearrangement uses TRBV5-1 and TRBJ2-5; D may be TRBD2 (7 bases). TRBJ2-7 explains the end of the DNA better; the J call may be wrong. CDR3 length equals 13 residues. Germline CDR1 SGHRS, CDR2 YFSETQ. The CDR3 coding sequence is TGCGCCAGCAGCAAGGGGGGGATCTACGAGCAGTACTTC. It translates to CASSKGGIYEQYF.

The chain links TRBV13 to TRBJ2-2, with unresolved D. Per the germline V gene, CDR1 is PRHDT and CDR2 is FYEKMQ (reference sequence). The CDR3 extends over 15 amino acids. The ends were cut back, 2 bases at V and 2 bases at J, with 9 bases in the middle. This CDR3 is CASSLNGENTGELFF. As DNA, the CDR3 is TGTGCCAGCAGCTTAAATGGAGAAAACACCGGGGAGCTGTTTTTT.

The J gene is TRBJ1-1, the V gene TRBV5-1; D gene unclear. Germline V lookup: CDR1 SGHRS, CDR2 YFSETQ. CDR3 length: 15 amino acids. With 4 bases removed from V and 5 bases from J, the gap between germline ends came to 18 bases. CDR3 amino acids: CASSPGESDLTEAFF. In DNA form, the CDR3 reads TGCGCCAGCAGCCCCGGAGAGTCGGATTTGACTGAAGCTTTCTTT.

V gene TRBV4-1 combines with J gene TRBJ2-5, with a weak D call TRBD1 (5 bases). Germline V gene data show CDR1 as MGHRA and CDR2 as YSYEKL. The V end lost 4 bases, the J end lost 2 bases, and 11 bases lay between the germline ends. The CDR3 extends over 14 amino acids. The CDR3 loop reads CASSRQTQQETQYF. The CDR3 DNA is TGCGCCAGCAGCCGACAGACGCAACAAGAGACCCAGTACTTC.

Comment on this clone: Other nucleotide sequences from this sample produce the same CDR3. The V call is TRBV5-1, the J call TRBJ2-2; 9 bases match TRBD2. Per germline, CDR1 SGHRS and CDR2 YFSETQ. V gave up 1 base and J gave up 1 base; unmatched junction bases: 5. This CDR3 is built from 17 residues. For the CDR3, the DNA is TGCGCCAGCAGCTTGAAGTTTAGCGGGGGGAACACCGGGGAGCTGTTTTTT. This translates into CASSLKFSGGNTGELFF.

This sequence joins TRBV6-6 and TRBJ2-7, with 7 bases that match TRBD2. CDR1 and CDR2 (germline): MNHNY, SVGAGI (reference sequence). The CDR3 length is 14 residues. J lost 3 bases, V lost 8 bases, and 10 bases had no gene match. CDR3 sequence reads: CASQTGGSNYEQYF. CDR3 coding DNA: TGTGCCAGCCAAACGGGGGGATCAAACTACGAGCAGTACTTC.

The gene calls are TRBV6-5 and TRBJ2-2, with TRBD1 matching over 9 bases. The CDR3 loop spans 14 amino acids. Germline CDR1 reads MNHEY; CDR2 reads SVGAGI. Trimming took 5 bases from V and 6 from J; bases not matched to a gene: 4. The chain's CDR3 is CASSQDRGPGELFF. The CDR3 bases are TGTGCCAGCAGTCAGGACAGGGGACCCGGGGAGCTGTTTTTT.

The V call is TRBV6-6, the J call TRBJ1-1, with D perhaps matching TRBD1 (6 bases). The CDR3 loop spans 14 amino acids. Germline CDR1 is MNHNY and CDR2 is SVGAGI (reference sequence). Deletions cut 6 bases from V and 1 base from J, with 12 bases between. This chain's CDR3 is CASSAQGRNTEAFF. As DNA, the CDR3 is TGTGCCAGCAGCGCACAGGGTAGGAACACTGAAGCTTTCTTT.

The rearrangement uses TRBV30 and TRBJ1-2; a weak D match, TRBD1 (6 bases). The CDR3 contains 13 residues. Per the germline V gene, CDR1 is GTSNPN and CDR2 is SVGIG (reference sequence). With 3 bases removed from V and 8 bases from J, the gap between germline ends came to 16 bases. The CDR3 loop reads CAWRRVQGGGYTF. The CDR3 DNA sequence: TGTGCCTGGAGGAGGGTACAGGGCGGGGGCTACACCTTC.

The chain combines TRBV9 with TRBJ1-1; 7 bases are a match to TRBD1. In germline, CDR1 is SGDLS, CDR2 YYNGEE. This CDR3 has 16 amino acids. V shed 0 bases, J shed 3 bases, and the junction held 8 bases outside the gene matches. CDR3 residues: CASSVEDRVYYTEAFF. In DNA, the CDR3 is TGTGCCAGCAGCGTAGAAGACAGGGTTTACTACACTGAAGCTTTCTTT.

In this sample, this clone turned up a few times. The chain carries TRBV30 and TRBJ2-7, with D perhaps matching TRBD2 (7 bases). This CDR3 has 13 residues. In germline, CDR1 is GTSNPN, CDR2 SVGIG (reference sequence). V dropped 7 bases and J dropped 3 bases, with 16 bases sitting between them. CDR3: CALGGGSNYEQYF. CDR3 coding DNA: TGTGCCTTAGGCGGGGGCTCCAACTACGAGCAGTACTTC.

V gene TRBV7-2 combines with J gene TRBJ1-2; D not certain. This CDR3 comprises 13 residues. V gave up 5 bases and J gave up 7 bases, with 14 bases separating them. Germline V CDR1 and CDR2: SGHTA, FQGNSA. CDR3 nucleotide sequence: TGTGCCAGCAGCCCCTCTTTGAGGGCTGGCTACACCTTC. Translating gives CASSPSLRAGYTF.

This clone was seen more than once but under ten times. The chain has TRBV5-6 and TRBJ2-5, with D perhaps TRBD2 (6 bases). The CDR3 has 11 amino acids. V was pared by 2 bases and J by 9 bases, with 8 bases between. CDR1 and CDR2 from the germline V gene are SGHDT and YYEEEE. In nucleotides, the CDR3 is TGTGCCAGCAGCTTCAGGGAGGCCCAGTACTTC. Translation gives CASSFREAQYF.

This clone was picked up a small number of times. In nucleotides, the CDR3 is TGCGCCAGCAGTCCCGGGACAGGGTCGGGGAACTACGAGCAGTACTTC. It is translated as CASSPGTGSGNYEQYF. The chain is built from TRBV10-2 and TRBJ2-5; 9 bases are shared with TRBD1. The assigned J gene may be wrong: the sequence end matches TRBJ2-7 better. This CDR3 is 16 amino acids long. Looked up from germline, CDR1 is WSHSY and CDR2 is SAAADI.

The rearrangement links TRBV15 to TRBJ2-5; a possible D gene is TRBD1 (7 bases). The assigned J gene may be wrong: the sequence end matches TRBJ2-7 better. CDR3 length equals 15 residues. Germline assignment: CDR1 LNHNV and CDR2 YYDKDF (reference sequence). This chain's CDR3 is CATSSGGTDRYEQYF. The DNA of the CDR3 is TGTGCCACCAGCAGTGGGGGGACAGACCGGTACGAGCAGTACTTC.

This chain joins TRBV27 and TRBJ2-1; the match to TRBD2 covers 12 bases. Germline-derived CDR1 and CDR2 are MNHEY and SMNVEV (reference sequence). CDR3 length: 15 amino acids. V shed 7 bases, J shed 8 bases, and the junction held 9 bases outside the gene matches. CDR3 in DNA: TGTGCCAGCATTTTCCGACTAGCGGGGGAGTATGAGCAGTTCTTC. Protein: CASIFRLAGEYEQFF.

The chain is built from TRBV30 and TRBJ1-4; D remains ambiguous. CDR1 and CDR2 (germline): GTSNPN, SVGIG (reference sequence). The CDR3 extends over 12 amino acids. The V gene lost 4 bases and the J gene lost 7 bases, with 10 bases spanning the gap. CDR3 bases: TGTGCCTGGACACAGAGTACTGAAAAACTGTTTTTT. Its protein product is CAWTQSTEKLFF. The full variable domain, in which reference TRBV30 and TRBJ1-4 provide the parts outside the CDR3, is SQTIHQWPATLVQPVGSPLSLECTVEGTSNPNLYWYRQAAGRGLQLLFYSVGIGQISSEVPQNLSASRPQDRQFILSSKKLLLSDSGFYLCAWTQSTEKLFFGSGTQLSVL.

The chain links TRBV4-1 to TRBJ1-5; weak D call: TRBD1 (6 bases). Trimming removed 2 bases at V and 6 bases at J, with 14 bases between. The V gene's germline CDR1 is MGHRA and CDR2 YSYEKL. The CDR3 is 15 residues long. For the CDR3, the DNA is TGCGCCAGCAGCCAAAATACAGGGTTAAGTCAGCCCCAGCATTTT. Translating gives CASSQNTGLSQPQHF.

The chain links TRBV5-4 to TRBJ2-1; 10 nucleotides agree with TRBD2. CDR1 is SGHNT, CDR2 YYREEE, per germline (reference sequence). V dropped 5 bases and J dropped 5; count of bases not matched to a gene: 13. The CDR3 is made up of 17 amino acids. The CDR3 DNA reads TGTGCCAGCAGTTCACCCCCTAGCGGGGGAGCGAACAATGAGCAGTTCTTC. Amino acid sequence: CASSSPPSGGANNEQFF.